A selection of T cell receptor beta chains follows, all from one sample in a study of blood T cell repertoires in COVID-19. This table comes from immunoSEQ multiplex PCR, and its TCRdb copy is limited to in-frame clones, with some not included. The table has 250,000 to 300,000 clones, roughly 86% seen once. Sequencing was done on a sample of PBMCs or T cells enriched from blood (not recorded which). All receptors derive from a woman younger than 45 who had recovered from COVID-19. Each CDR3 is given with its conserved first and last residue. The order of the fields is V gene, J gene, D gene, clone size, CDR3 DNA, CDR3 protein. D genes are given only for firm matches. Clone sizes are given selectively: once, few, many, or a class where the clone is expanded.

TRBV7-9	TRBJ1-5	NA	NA	TGTGCCAGCAGCTTATATGGGGGGAATAGCAATCAGCCCCAGCATTTT	CASSLYGGNSNQPQHF
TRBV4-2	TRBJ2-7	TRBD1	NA	TGTGCCAGCAGCCAAGAGGGACAGCCGACCCCCGAGCAGTACTTC	CASSQEGQPTPEQYF
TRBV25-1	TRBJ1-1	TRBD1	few	TGTGCCAGCAGTGTGCAGGGGGCGTACACTGAAGCTTTCTTT	CASSVQGAYTEAFF
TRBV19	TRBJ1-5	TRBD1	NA	TGTGCCAGTAGTGTGGACAGGGAGGGGAATCAGCCCCAGCATTTT	CASSVDREGNQPQHF
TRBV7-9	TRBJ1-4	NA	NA	TGTGCCAGCAGCCCCCACAACAGGGTAGCTAATGAAAAACTGTTTTTT	CASSPHNRVANEKLFF
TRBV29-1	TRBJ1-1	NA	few	TGCAGCGTCCTAACGGGTGGGACTGAAGCTTTCTTT	CSVLTGGTEAFF
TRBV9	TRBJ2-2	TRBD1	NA	TGTGCCAGCAGTACCGGGACAGGGAGTCATGGGGAGCTGTTTTTT	CASSTGTGSHGELFF
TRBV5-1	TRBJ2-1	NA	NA	TGCGCCAGCAGCTTGTGGATGACAGCGAATGAGCAGTTCTTC	CASSLWMTANEQFF
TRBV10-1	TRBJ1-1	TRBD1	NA	TGCGCCAGCAGTGGGGGACAGGGGACGAGAGCTTTCTTT	CASSGGQGTRAFF
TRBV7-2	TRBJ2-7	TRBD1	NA	TGTGCCAGCAGCTTAGCGCCGGGGACAGGGGTCGACGAGCAGTACTTC	CASSLAPGTGVDEQYF
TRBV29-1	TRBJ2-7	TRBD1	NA	TGCAGCGTTAGACAGGGAAAGGCCGAGCAGTACTTC	CSVRQGKAEQYF
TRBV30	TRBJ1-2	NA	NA	TGTGCCTGGAGTGGAGGGGGCTATGGCTACACCTTC	CAWSGGGYGYTF
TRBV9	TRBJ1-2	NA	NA	TGTGCCAGCAGCGGACAGCTTTACTATGGCTACACCTTC	CASSGQLYYGYTF
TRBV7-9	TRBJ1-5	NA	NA	TGTGCCAGCAGCCCGTCTGGGGCAGATCAGCCCCAGCATTTT	CASSPSGADQPQHF
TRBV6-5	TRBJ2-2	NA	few	TGTGCCAGCAGGGACATCACTTTAATCCCCGGGGAGCTGTTTTTT	CASRDITLIPGELFF
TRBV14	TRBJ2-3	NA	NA	TGTGCCAGCAGACGGACTTTTACTAGCACAGATACGCAGTATTTT	CASRRTFTSTDTQYF
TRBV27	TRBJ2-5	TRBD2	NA	TGTGCCAGCAGTTTCGTGCGGCGGATCGGGGGACTAGCGGGGTCTAAAGAGACCCAGTACTTC	CASSFVRRIGGLAGSKETQYF
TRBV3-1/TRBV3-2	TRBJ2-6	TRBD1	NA	TGTGCCAGCAGCCACCGGACAGGGACCGGGGCCAACGTCCTGACTTTC	CASSHRTGTGANVLTF
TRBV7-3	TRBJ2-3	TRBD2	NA	TGTGCCAGCAGCTCGACTAGCGGGGGGACCACAGATACGCAGTATTTT	CASSSTSGGTTDTQYF
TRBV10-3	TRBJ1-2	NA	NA	TGTGCCAACGGGGTGGATCCCGGGGGCTATGGCTACACCTTC	CANGVDPGGYGYTF
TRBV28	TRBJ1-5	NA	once	TGTGCCAGCAGTTTATTAGAGGACATCTTTAATCAGCCCCAGCATTTT	CASSLLEDIFNQPQHF
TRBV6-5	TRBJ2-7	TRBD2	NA	TGTGCCAGCAGACTAGCGGGGTCGACTCCCTACGAGCAGTACTTC	CASRLAGSTPYEQYF
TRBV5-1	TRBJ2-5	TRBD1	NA	TGCGCCAGCAGCCCAGGACAGGGAGAGACCCAGTACTTC	CASSPGQGETQYF
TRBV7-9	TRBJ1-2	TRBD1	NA	TGTGCCAGTCAAGGGGGCGCTTGGGGCTACACCTTC	CASQGGAWGYTF
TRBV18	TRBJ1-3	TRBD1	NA	TGTGCCAGCTCTCCGACAGGGGTTGGAAACACCATATATTTT	CASSPTGVGNTIYF
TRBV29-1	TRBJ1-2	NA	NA	TGCAGCGTGGCCTCAGGGTCTCTTTATGGCTACACCTTC	CSVASGSLYGYTF
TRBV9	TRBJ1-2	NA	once	TGTGCCAGCAGCGTAGGGACAAAAAACTATGGCTACACCTTC	CASSVGTKNYGYTF
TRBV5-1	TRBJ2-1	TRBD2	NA	TGCGCCAGCAGCCGGACTAGCGGGAGAAAGGGAAATGAGCAGTTCTTC	CASSRTSGRKGNEQFF
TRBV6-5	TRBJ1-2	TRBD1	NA	TGTGCCAGCAGTTACGAGGCAGGGGGCTACTATGGCTACACCTTC	CASSYEAGGYYGYTF
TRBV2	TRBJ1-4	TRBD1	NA	TGTGCCAGCAGTTATATGCCCGGGACAGGGAGACAAACTAATGAAAAACTGTTTTTT	CASSYMPGTGRQTNEKLFF
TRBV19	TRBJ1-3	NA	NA	TGTGCCAGTAGTGCTGAGAGGGCGGGCGATCCTCTCTTAGGGGGAAACACCATATATTTT	CASSAERAGDPLLGGNTIYF
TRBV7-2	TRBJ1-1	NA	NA	TGTGCCAGCAGCTTTGAGGGGAACACTGAAGCTTTCTTT	CASSFEGNTEAFF